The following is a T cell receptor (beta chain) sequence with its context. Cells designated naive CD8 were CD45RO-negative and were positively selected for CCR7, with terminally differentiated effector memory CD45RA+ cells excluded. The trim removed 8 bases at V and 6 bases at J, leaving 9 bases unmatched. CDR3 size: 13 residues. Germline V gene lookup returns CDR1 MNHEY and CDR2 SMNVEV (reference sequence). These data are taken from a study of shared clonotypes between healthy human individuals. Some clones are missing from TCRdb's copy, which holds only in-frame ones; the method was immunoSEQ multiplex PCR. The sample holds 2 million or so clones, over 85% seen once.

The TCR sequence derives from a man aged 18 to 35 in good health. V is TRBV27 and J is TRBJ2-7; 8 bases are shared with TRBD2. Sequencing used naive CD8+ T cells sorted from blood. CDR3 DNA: TGTGCCAGCCGGGGCGGGAGGCTCGGCGAGCAGTACTTC. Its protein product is CASRGGRLGEQYF.